This T cell receptor (beta chain) was profiled in a study of T cells after posttransplantation cyclophosphamide. Sequencing used immunoSEQ multiplex PCR; TCRdb keeps in-frame clones, though not all of them. The sample includes roughly 4,900 clones, under 90% of them seen just once. Cyclophosphamide on days +3 and +4 followed busulfan-fludarabine conditioning and a marrow graft. The length of the CDR3 is 13 residues. V lost 2 bases and J 14 bases, leaving 15 bases between the germline ends. CDR1 is KGHSH, CDR2 LQKENI, per germline. The sequence came from a male patient aged 45-59 years who received an allogeneic stem cell transplant from a related donor and was CMV-positive. Among the T cells, some may be from the graft donor. The sequenced sample was PBMCs, obtained after allogeneic stem cell transplant with posttransplant cyclophosphamide. This chain connects TRBV18 to TRBJ1-4; D remains unclear. In DNA form, the CDR3 reads TGTGCCAGCTCACCAGATTTACGGAGTAGTCTGTTTTTT. It is translated as CASSPDLRSSLFF.